This entry lists 21 T cell receptor beta chains sequenced from one sample in a study of blood T cell repertoires in COVID-19 (dated by TCRdb to about 2020). The library was built by means of the immunoSEQ multiplex PCR assay. The table comes from immuneACCESS by way of TCRdb, which keeps in-frame sequences with V and J called. Part of the clones is missing from these tables; in studies checked, under half for an unresolved V gene and the rest for unknown reasons. The sample table records some 100,000 clones; 80% to 90% of these occur just once. The ten largest clones capture approximately 5% of the sample. The sequencing sample was made of peripheral blood. The receptor set was obtained from a human donor in a cohort sampled during active COVID-19.

The chain combines TRBV30 with TRBJ1-3, with a possible D match to TRBD1 (6 bases). This CDR3 is built from 14 residues. The V and J ends lost 0 bases and 0 bases respectively, with 6 bases between them. CDR1 is GTSNPN and CDR2 is SVGIG in the germline V gene (reference sequence). CDR3 loop: CAWSVDSSGNTIYF. The CDR3 DNA is TGTGCCTGGAGTGTGGACAGCTCTGGAAACACCATATATTTT.

This chain links TRBV4-3 with TRBJ2-5; D gene unclear. V was clipped by 0 bases and J by 6 bases, with 8 bases between them. There are 13 residues in the CDR3. Germline loops: CDR1 LGHNA, CDR2 YSLEER. CDR3 amino acids: CASSQDRKKTQYF. In nucleotides, the CDR3 is TGCGCCAGCAGCCAAGACAGGAAAAAGACCCAGTACTTC.

This clone has just a few counts. This sequence joins TRBV2 and TRBJ2-3, with TRBD2 matching 7 bases. Trimming at V came to 3 bases and at J to 3 bases, leaving 3 bases not matched to a gene. The CDR3 length is 14 residues. The germline gives CDR1 SNHLY, CDR2 FYNNEI. The CDR3 sequence is CASSEVGGTDTQYF. CDR3 bases: TGTGCCAGCAGTGAGGTGGGGGGGACAGATACGCAGTATTTT.

The V and J genes are TRBV6-5 and TRBJ2-2; D might be TRBD1 (6 bases). Per germline, CDR1 MNHEY and CDR2 SVGAGI. V was cut by 6 bases and J by 8 bases, with 13 bases left in between. There are 13 residues in the CDR3. The CDR3 here is CASSQGQSGELFF. The CDR3 coding sequence is TGTGCCAGCAGCCAAGGACAGAGTGGGGAGCTGTTTTTT.

V usage is TRBV4-3 and J usage is TRBJ1-1; D is possibly TRBD1 (6 bases). Germline loops: CDR1 LGHNA, CDR2 YSLEER. The CDR3 is 14 residues long. Trimming stripped 4 bases from V and 7 bases from J, with 16 bases between. CDR3 amino acids: CASSLWTESFEAFF. The DNA of the CDR3 is TGCGCCAGCAGCCTCTGGACAGAGTCCTTTGAAGCTTTCTTT.

This clone came up once. This sample also contains other DNA sequences that code for the same CDR3. The V and J genes are TRBV3-1 (or the pseudogene TRBV3-2) and TRBJ2-7, with 10 bases that match TRBD1. Trimming removed 4 bases from V and 7 bases from J; junction bases left unmatched: 10. CDR3 length: 15 amino acids. The germline V gene has CDR1 LGHDT and CDR2 YNNKEL (reference sequence). CDR3 residues: CASSRSGTGVLEQYF. The CDR3 nucleotides read TGTGCCAGCAGCCGATCCGGGACAGGGGTCTTAGAGCAGTACTTC.

The J gene is TRBJ2-7, the V gene TRBV4-1, with D tentatively TRBD2 (6 bases). The CDR3 is 14 residues long. The V end lost 4 bases, the J end lost 0 bases, and 10 bases lay between the germline ends. Germline CDR1 is MGHRA and CDR2 is YSYEKL. DNA of the CDR3: TGCGCCAGCAGCCGGATAGCGGACTCCTACGAGCAGTACTTC. Protein: CASSRIADSYEQYF.

This chain joins TRBV25-1 and TRBJ1-1; D call uncertain. The germline V and J ends were trimmed by 8 bases and 1 base, with 8 bases remaining between them. Germline loops: CDR1 MGHDK, CDR2 SYGVNS. The CDR3 contains 12 residues. The CDR3 is CASRDWNTEAFF. The CDR3 coding sequence is TGTGCCAGCCGAGATTGGAACACTGAAGCTTTCTTT.

The V and J genes are TRBV6-6 and TRBJ2-7; TRBD2 aligns across 13 bases. CDR3 size: 16 residues. Germline values: CDR1 MNHNY, CDR2 SVGAGI (reference sequence). With V trimmed by 5 bases and J by 7 bases, 11 bases remained unmatched. This CDR3 reads CASSAGLAGESGEQYF. CDR3 DNA sequence: TGTGCCAGCAGTGCCGGACTAGCGGGAGAATCGGGTGAGCAGTACTTC.

The chain is built from TRBV9 and TRBJ2-2; D gene ambiguous. The V end was cut by 2 bases, the J end by 7 bases, with 12 bases between. CDR1 and CDR2 (germline): SGDLS, YYNGEE. CDR3 length: 14 residues. The CDR3 DNA is TGTGCCAGCAGCGTGCAAGCGCCCCTCGGGGAGCTGTTTTTT. As protein: CASSVQAPLGELFF. Filled out from reference TRBV9 and TRBJ2-2, the complete variable domain reads DSGVTQTPKHLITATGQRVTLRCSPRSGDLSVYWYQQSLDQGLQFLIQYYNGEERAKGNILERFSAQQFPDLHSELNLSSLELGDSALYFCASSVQAPLGELFFGEGSRLTVL.

In this sample, this clone turned up a few times. The chain uses TRBV28 and TRBJ1-1; D gene uncertain. Trimming left V 6 bases short and J 1 base short, with 9 bases between. From germline, CDR1 is MDHEN and CDR2 SYDVKM. The CDR3 runs 13 residues. CDR3 amino acids: CASSLTTNTEAFF. The CDR3 nucleotides read TGTGCCAGCAGCCTGACAACGAACACTGAAGCTTTCTTT.

The chain is built from TRBV24-1 and TRBJ2-5; the D is unclear. V was trimmed by 0 bases and J by 1 base, leaving 5 bases between them. The length of the CDR3 is 14 residues. Germline values: CDR1 KGHDR, CDR2 SFDVKD. CDR3 sequence reads: CATSDLSVQETQYF. CDR3 bases: TGTGCCACCAGTGATTTGTCCGTCCAAGAGACCCAGTACTTC.

The chain uses TRBV5-1 and TRBJ2-7; 16 bases line up with TRBD2. The length of the CDR3 is 16 residues. The V segment lost 5 bases and the J segment 5 bases; nucleotides outside the gene matches: 7. The germline V gene has CDR1 SGHRS and CDR2 YFSETQ. DNA for the CDR3: TGCGCCAGCAGGCCGGGACTAGCGGGAGGGGCCAACGAGCAGTACTTC. This encodes CASRPGLAGGANEQYF.

V is TRBV25-1 and J is TRBJ1-2; 9 nucleotides match TRBD1. The V segment lost 3 bases and the J segment 8 bases; nucleotides outside the gene matches: 7. This CDR3 contains 14 residues. Per germline, CDR1 MGHDK and CDR2 SYGVNS. The CDR3 loop is CASSDLGQGRGYTF. The CDR3 DNA reads as TGTGCCAGCAGTGACCTGGGACAGGGTAGAGGCTACACCTTC.

The chain has TRBV9 and TRBJ2-1; 10 bases agree with TRBD2. The CDR3 consists of 16 residues. V was pared by 0 bases and J by 9 bases, with 9 bases of the junction left unmatched. In germline, CDR1 is SGDLS, CDR2 YYNGEE. CDR3 bases: TGTGCCAGCAGCGTAGCTAGCGGGGGAGGCCTCGGTGAGCAGTTCTTC. It codes for CASSVASGGGLGEQFF.

The V call is TRBV19, the J call TRBJ2-1; 9 bases fit TRBD2. Germline CDR1 LNHDA, CDR2 SQIVND (reference sequence). The CDR3 consists of 17 residues. V trimming: 2 bases; J trimming: 6 bases; junction bases outside the gene matches: 11. CDR3 nucleotide sequence: TGTGCCAGTAGTATAACTCTAGCGGGATATTCTTCCAATGAGCAGTTCTTC. Amino acids: CASSITLAGYSSNEQFF.

V gene TRBV19 combines with J gene TRBJ2-1; weak D call: TRBD1 (5 bases). The V and J ends lost 3 bases and 2 bases respectively, with 14 bases between them. Per germline, CDR1 LNHDA and CDR2 SQIVND (reference sequence). The CDR3 has 16 residues. For the CDR3, the DNA is TGTGCCAGTAGTATTTCTTTGCAGGGCACCTACAATGAGCAGTTCTTC. Translating gives CASSISLQGTYNEQFF.

The DNA of the CDR3 is TGTGCCAGCAAACACAGGGGCTTCAATCAGCCCCAGCATTTT. Amino acid sequence: CASKHRGFNQPQHF. The chain is built from TRBV6-5 and TRBJ1-5, with 7 bases fitting TRBD1. The CDR3 is 14 residues long. Losses at the gene ends were 7 bases for V and 3 bases for J; bases not matched to a gene: 6. CDR1 is MNHEY and CDR2 is SVGAGI in the germline V gene.

About this clone: One junction end disagrees with the germline gene, perhaps due to a read error. The chain recombines TRBV2 with TRBJ1-2; 8 positions match TRBD1. This CDR3 region has 13 residues. Germline-derived CDR1 and CDR2 are SNHLY and FYNNEI. The CDR3 protein is CASNERTGYGYTF. The DNA for the CDR3 is TGTGCCAGCAATGAAAGGACAGGGTATGGCTACACCTTC.

This clone was found once. The chain couples TRBV4-1 to TRBJ2-1; 9 bases are shared with TRBD1. CDR3 length equals 16 residues. CDR1 and CDR2 from the germline V gene are MGHRA and YSYEKL. V dropped 3 bases and J dropped 5; count of bases not matched to a gene: 8. The CDR3 region has the DNA TGCGCCAGCAGCCAGCCACAGGGGGCTTCGGACAATGAGCAGTTCTTC. Its protein is CASSQPQGASDNEQFF.

The V gene is TRBV7-2, the J gene TRBJ1-2, with 8 bases identical to TRBD1. In germline, CDR1 is SGHTA, CDR2 FQGNSA. With 5 bases clipped from V and 6 bases from J, the junction kept 5 bases outside the gene matches. The length of the CDR3 is 13 residues. The CDR3 reads CASSRDRGDGYTF. The DNA for the CDR3 is TGTGCCAGCAGCCGAGACAGGGGCGATGGCTACACCTTC.